The TCR beta chain described here comes from a study of blood T cell repertoires in COVID-19. Participants had their cohort set by participant-reported clinical history. The data were produced by immunoSEQ multiplex PCR, yet TCRdb's version contains in-frame clones alone and is incomplete. The table lists 150,000 to 200,000 clones, 82% of them singletons, with about a sixth in the top ten. CDR3 length: 16 amino acids. CDR1 is SGDLS, CDR2 YYNGEE, per germline. The ends lost 2 bases at V and 6 bases at J; junction bases unmatched: 7. This clonotype originated in a man in his sixties who had recovered from COVID-19. V usage is TRBV9 and J usage is TRBJ1-4; 10 nucleotides agree with TRBD1. Input material: PBMCs or T cells enriched from blood (not recorded which). The CDR3 DNA sequence: TGTGCCAGCAGCGTCCAGCCCGGGACAGGGGATGAAAAACTGTTTTTT. This gives the protein CASSVQPGTGDEKLFF.